A selection of T cell receptor beta chains follows, all from one sample in a study of graft-versus-host responses after intestinal transplantation. These receptors lack a known antigen. Sequencing used immunoSEQ multiplex PCR; TCRdb keeps in-frame clones, though not all of them. The sample holds tens of thousands of clones; over 85% are singletons and the top ten take about 0.53%. The sample consisted of unstimulated CD8+ T cells sorted from spleen or lymph node cells, taken before intestinal transplant. The source is a human donor who received an intestinal transplant. Both conserved end residues are part of each CDR3. The D gene is left open where the match is weak. Size tells how often a clone was seen (once, few, many) or the class of an expanded clone, and some rows leave it out.

d_call: TRBD1
v_call: TRBV7-3
cdr3_length: 15
j_call: TRBJ2-3
clone_size: -
cdr3_nt: TGTGCCAGCAGGGCCCGGGACAGTTATACAGATACGCAGTATTTT
cdr3_aa: CASRARDSYTDTQYF

d_call: -
v_call: TRBV7-3
cdr3_length: 15
j_call: TRBJ2-5
clone_size: -
cdr3_nt: TGTGCCAGCAGCCCGGGACCAGGGTACCAAGAGACCCAGTACTTC
cdr3_aa: CASSPGPGYQETQYF

d_call: -
v_call: TRBV29-1
cdr3_length: 13
j_call: TRBJ1-1
clone_size: -
cdr3_nt: TGCAGCGTTGAATATGGGAGTGGCACTGAAGCTTTCTTT
cdr3_aa: CSVEYGSGTEAFF

d_call: -
v_call: TRBV6-6
cdr3_length: 11
j_call: TRBJ1-2
clone_size: -
cdr3_nt: TGTGCCAGCAGAAGTATCTATGGCTACACCTTC
cdr3_aa: CASRSIYGYTF

d_call: -
v_call: TRBV19
cdr3_length: 14
j_call: TRBJ1-5
clone_size: few
cdr3_nt: TGTGCCAGTAGTATAGGCAGGGTCAATCAGCCCCAGCATTTT
cdr3_aa: CASSIGRVNQPQHF

d_call: -
v_call: TRBV28
cdr3_length: 13
j_call: TRBJ1-2
clone_size: once
cdr3_nt: TGTGCCAGCAGGATCGGACAGTTGGGGGGCTACACCTTC
cdr3_aa: CASRIGQLGGYTF

d_call: TRBD2
v_call: TRBV19
cdr3_length: 14
j_call: TRBJ2-7
clone_size: -
cdr3_nt: TGTGCCAGTAGTTCCCGGGACTACCTCTACGAGCAGTACTTC
cdr3_aa: CASSSRDYLYEQYF

d_call: TRBD1
v_call: TRBV9
cdr3_length: 14
j_call: TRBJ2-1
clone_size: -
cdr3_nt: TGTGCCAGCAGCGTGTCCGGGACAGGGGCTGAGCAGTTCTTC
cdr3_aa: CASSVSGTGAEQFF

d_call: -
v_call: TRBV6-1
cdr3_length: 12
j_call: TRBJ2-5
clone_size: -
cdr3_nt: TGTGCCAGCAGTCAACGTTGGTTGGCCCAGTACTTC
cdr3_aa: CASSQRWLAQYF

d_call: -
v_call: TRBV21-1
cdr3_length: 16
j_call: TRBJ2-7
clone_size: -
cdr3_nt: TGTGCCAGCAGCAAAGCGCCGGGACAGGGCCTCAACGAGCAGTACTTC
cdr3_aa: CASSKAPGQGLNEQYF

d_call: TRBD2
v_call: TRBV7-9
cdr3_length: 17
j_call: TRBJ2-7
clone_size: -
cdr3_nt: TGTGCCAGCAGCTTAGTAGTACTAGCGGGAGGGGGCTACGAGCAGTACTTC
cdr3_aa: CASSLVVLAGGGYEQYF

d_call: -
v_call: TRBV12-5
cdr3_length: 17
j_call: TRBJ1-2
clone_size: once
cdr3_nt: TGTGCTAGTGGTTTGGTACTAGGAGAACCTCCCCCCTATGGCTACACCTTC
cdr3_aa: CASGLVLGEPPPYGYTF

d_call: -
v_call: TRBV13
cdr3_length: 16
j_call: TRBJ2-3
clone_size: -
cdr3_nt: TGTGCCAGCAGCCCATCGGTAGGGGGAGTGGGCGATACGCAGTATTTT
cdr3_aa: CASSPSVGGVGDTQYF

d_call: -
v_call: TRBV25-1
cdr3_length: 14
j_call: TRBJ2-1
clone_size: -
cdr3_nt: TGTGCCAGCAGTGCGGGCAGCTCCTACAATGAGCAGTTCTTC
cdr3_aa: CASSAGSSYNEQFF

d_call: -
v_call: TRBV30
cdr3_length: 15
j_call: TRBJ1-1
clone_size: -
cdr3_nt: TGTGCCTGGAGTGTACAAGACGGAGGGAACACTGAAGCTTTCTTT
cdr3_aa: CAWSVQDGGNTEAFF

d_call: TRBD2
v_call: TRBV7-2
cdr3_length: 15
j_call: TRBJ2-7
clone_size: -
cdr3_nt: TGTGCCAGCAGCTTCACTAGCGGGAGGGCCTACGAGCAGTACTTC
cdr3_aa: CASSFTSGRAYEQYF

d_call: TRBD2
v_call: TRBV11-2
cdr3_length: 17
j_call: TRBJ2-1
clone_size: few
cdr3_nt: TGTGCCAGCAGCCACCGCCCCCAGCGGGAGATCTACAATGAGCAGTTCTTC
cdr3_aa: CASSHRPQREIYNEQFF

d_call: -
v_call: TRBV13
cdr3_length: 14
j_call: TRBJ1-2
clone_size: -
cdr3_nt: TGTGCCAGCAGCCCTTTCGACCCCAACTATGGCTACACCTTC
cdr3_aa: CASSPFDPNYGYTF

d_call: -
v_call: TRBV5-6
cdr3_length: 11
j_call: TRBJ2-3
clone_size: -
cdr3_nt: TGTGCCAGCGACGGCGGGGATACGCAGTATTTT
cdr3_aa: CASDGGDTQYF

d_call: TRBD1
v_call: TRBV7-9
cdr3_length: 18
j_call: TRBJ1-2
clone_size: -
cdr3_nt: TGTGCCAGCAGCTTAGCGCACCGGGACAGGGAAGGAAACTATGGCTACACCTTC
cdr3_aa: CASSLAHRDREGNYGYTF

d_call: -
v_call: TRBV29-1
cdr3_length: 14
j_call: TRBJ2-5
clone_size: -
cdr3_nt: TGCAGCGTGCAGACAGCTCGTGCAAGTGAGACCCAGTACTTC
cdr3_aa: CSVQTARASETQYF

d_call: -
v_call: TRBV9
cdr3_length: 13
j_call: TRBJ2-7
clone_size: once
cdr3_nt: TGTGCCAGCAGCATAGATCGGGGGTACGAGCAGTACTTC
cdr3_aa: CASSIDRGYEQYF

d_call: TRBD1
v_call: TRBV27
cdr3_length: 14
j_call: TRBJ1-2
clone_size: -
cdr3_nt: TGTGCCAGCAGCGTATTAGGGACAGGAGCTGGCTACACCTTC
cdr3_aa: CASSVLGTGAGYTF

d_call: -
v_call: TRBV5-6
cdr3_length: 14
j_call: TRBJ2-7
clone_size: -
cdr3_nt: TGTGCCAGCAGCCCAGGCGGCACCTCCTACGAGCAGTACTTC
cdr3_aa: CASSPGGTSYEQYF

d_call: TRBD2
v_call: TRBV30
cdr3_length: 13
j_call: TRBJ2-1
clone_size: -
cdr3_nt: TGTGCCTGTCCAAGGCTAGCGGGATATGAGCAGTTCTTC
cdr3_aa: CACPRLAGYEQFF

d_call: -
v_call: TRBV27
cdr3_length: 17
j_call: TRBJ2-1
clone_size: -
cdr3_nt: TGTGCCAGCAACGACGAGGGGCGGGCCAACTCCTACAATGAGCAGTTCTTC
cdr3_aa: CASNDEGRANSYNEQFF

d_call: -
v_call: TRBV18
cdr3_length: 12
j_call: TRBJ1-6
clone_size: -
cdr3_nt: TGTGCCAGCTCACCAACGAGAGAGTCCCTCCACTTT
cdr3_aa: CASSPTRESLHF

d_call: TRBD1
v_call: TRBV30
cdr3_length: 14
j_call: TRBJ1-6
clone_size: -
cdr3_nt: TGTGCCTGGAGCGCGGGACAGGCGAATTCACCCCTCCACTTT
cdr3_aa: CAWSAGQANSPLHF

d_call: TRBD2
v_call: TRBV6-1
cdr3_length: 17
j_call: TRBJ2-1
clone_size: -
cdr3_nt: TGTGCCAGCAGTGAAGGGTCGCGGGAGGTATTTATAAATGAGCAGTTCTTC
cdr3_aa: CASSEGSREVFINEQFF

d_call: -
v_call: TRBV5-1
cdr3_length: 13
j_call: TRBJ2-7
clone_size: once
cdr3_nt: TGCGCCAGCAGCTTGGGGGGAGTAGACGAGCAGTACTTC
cdr3_aa: CASSLGGVDEQYF

d_call: -
v_call: TRBV2
cdr3_length: 16
j_call: TRBJ2-3
clone_size: -
cdr3_nt: TGTGCCAGCAGTGAACGCAAAGGGGGAGGTACAGATACGCAGTATTTT
cdr3_aa: CASSERKGGGTDTQYF

d_call: -
v_call: TRBV25-1
cdr3_length: 18
j_call: TRBJ1-1
clone_size: -
cdr3_nt: TGTCCCAGCAGTGATTTCTTTGGGGGGCAAGGGGGGAACACTGAAGCTTTCTTT
cdr3_aa: CPSSDFFGGQGGNTEAFF

d_call: -
v_call: TRBV6-5
cdr3_length: 12
j_call: TRBJ2-2
clone_size: -
cdr3_nt: TGTGCCAGCAGTGAAGCGTACGGGGAGCTGTTTTTT
cdr3_aa: CASSEAYGELFF

d_call: TRBD1
v_call: TRBV28
cdr3_length: 14
j_call: TRBJ1-2
clone_size: -
cdr3_nt: TGTGCCAGCAGTTTAGGACAGGTCGGCTATGGCTACACCTTC
cdr3_aa: CASSLGQVGYGYTF

d_call: TRBD2
v_call: TRBV7-9
cdr3_length: 15
j_call: TRBJ2-7
clone_size: -
cdr3_nt: TGTGCCAGCAGCTCGACTAGCGGGAGGCCCTACGAGCAGTACTTC
cdr3_aa: CASSSTSGRPYEQYF

d_call: -
v_call: TRBV2
cdr3_length: 12
j_call: TRBJ2-1
clone_size: -
cdr3_nt: TGTGCCAGCAGTGCTACCCTCAATGAGCAGTTCTTC
cdr3_aa: CASSATLNEQFF

d_call: -
v_call: TRBV4-1
cdr3_length: 15
j_call: TRBJ2-7
clone_size: once
cdr3_nt: TGCGCCAGCAGCCAAGGGGCGGGTAGTTCCTACGAGCAGTACTTC
cdr3_aa: CASSQGAGSSYEQYF

d_call: TRBD1
v_call: TRBV6-5
cdr3_length: 15
j_call: TRBJ1-1
clone_size: -
cdr3_nt: TGTGCCAGCAGTTACCCATACAGGGGAGACACTGAAGCTTTCTTT
cdr3_aa: CASSYPYRGDTEAFF

d_call: TRBD1
v_call: TRBV27
cdr3_length: 12
j_call: TRBJ1-1
clone_size: -
cdr3_nt: TGTGCCAGCAGTTCAGGGGGGACTGAAGCTTTCTTT
cdr3_aa: CASSSGGTEAFF

d_call: TRBD2
v_call: TRBV6-5
cdr3_length: 14
j_call: TRBJ2-2
clone_size: -
cdr3_nt: TGTGCCAGCAGTCGGGGGGAGTGGACCGGGGAGCTGTTTTTT
cdr3_aa: CASSRGEWTGELFF

d_call: TRBD1
v_call: TRBV28
cdr3_length: 16
j_call: TRBJ2-1
clone_size: -
cdr3_nt: TGTGCCAGCAGTTTATACGGGACAGGCTATTACAATGAGCAGTTCTTC
cdr3_aa: CASSLYGTGYYNEQFF

d_call: -
v_call: TRBV4-1
cdr3_length: 15
j_call: TRBJ1-2
clone_size: -
cdr3_nt: TGCGCCAGCAGCCAAGATAGCGGAAGGAACTATGGCTACACCTTC
cdr3_aa: CASSQDSGRNYGYTF

d_call: TRBD1
v_call: TRBV2
cdr3_length: 17
j_call: TRBJ1-5
clone_size: -
cdr3_nt: TGTGCCAGCAGTGTCCAGAGACAGGGGTATAGCAATCAGCCCCAGCATTTT
cdr3_aa: CASSVQRQGYSNQPQHF

d_call: -
v_call: TRBV28
cdr3_length: 12
j_call: TRBJ1-2
clone_size: -
cdr3_nt: TGTGCCAGCAGTATTCAGGGCTATGGCTACACCTTC
cdr3_aa: CASSIQGYGYTF

d_call: TRBD1
v_call: TRBV28
cdr3_length: 15
j_call: TRBJ1-1
clone_size: -
cdr3_nt: TGTGCCAGCAGCCCTGACAGGGAAGGGGACACTGAAGCTTTCTTT
cdr3_aa: CASSPDREGDTEAFF

d_call: -
v_call: TRBV2
cdr3_length: 12
j_call: TRBJ1-3
clone_size: once
cdr3_nt: TGTGCCAGCCCAGGGGAAGGAAACACCATATATTTT
cdr3_aa: CASPGEGNTIYF

d_call: -
v_call: TRBV6-1
cdr3_length: 15
j_call: TRBJ2-7
clone_size: -
cdr3_nt: TGTGCCAGCAGTGAGACAGGTGGCTTCTCCTACGAGCAGTACTTC
cdr3_aa: CASSETGGFSYEQYF

d_call: TRBD2
v_call: TRBV27
cdr3_length: 15
j_call: TRBJ2-7
clone_size: -
cdr3_nt: TGTGCCAGCAGTTTGGGGGGGGGACTGAACTACGAGCAGTACTTC
cdr3_aa: CASSLGGGLNYEQYF

d_call: -
v_call: TRBV10-3
cdr3_length: 14
j_call: TRBJ2-1
clone_size: -
cdr3_nt: TGTGCCATCAGTGACAGGGGGGGAGACAATGAGCAGTTCTTC
cdr3_aa: CAISDRGGDNEQFF

d_call: TRBD2
v_call: TRBV9
cdr3_length: 16
j_call: TRBJ2-2
clone_size: once
cdr3_nt: TGTGCCAGCAGCACGAGACTAGCGGCGAACACCGGGGAGCTGTTTTTT
cdr3_aa: CASSTRLAANTGELFF

d_call: TRBD1
v_call: TRBV9
cdr3_length: 16
j_call: TRBJ1-1
clone_size: -
cdr3_nt: TGTGCCAGCAGCCCAGATACAGGGGACCAGAACACTGAAGCTTTCTTT
cdr3_aa: CASSPDTGDQNTEAFF

d_call: TRBD1
v_call: TRBV27
cdr3_length: 14
j_call: TRBJ1-1
clone_size: once
cdr3_nt: TGTGCCAGCAGTTTATCGAGGACAGGGGTTGAAGCTTTCTTT
cdr3_aa: CASSLSRTGVEAFF

d_call: TRBD1
v_call: TRBV5-6
cdr3_length: 17
j_call: TRBJ1-1
clone_size: -
cdr3_nt: TGTGCCAGCAGCGCTCCGGGACAGGGACATCTGGGTGTTGAAGCTTTCTTT
cdr3_aa: CASSAPGQGHLGVEAFF

d_call: -
v_call: TRBV28
cdr3_length: 13
j_call: TRBJ2-7
clone_size: -
cdr3_nt: TGTGCCAGCAGTTTCCCCGTGCCCTACGAGCAGTACTTC
cdr3_aa: CASSFPVPYEQYF

d_call: TRBD1
v_call: TRBV7-3
cdr3_length: 13
j_call: TRBJ2-3
clone_size: -
cdr3_nt: TGTGCCAGCAGCCGGACAGGGGCAGATACGCAGTATTTT
cdr3_aa: CASSRTGADTQYF

d_call: -
v_call: TRBV6-1
cdr3_length: 17
j_call: TRBJ1-4
clone_size: -
cdr3_nt: TGTGCCAGCAGTGACCCAGGGGAGGGGGTTTCTAATGAAAAACTGCTTTTT
cdr3_aa: CASSDPGEGVSNEKLLF

d_call: -
v_call: TRBV30
cdr3_length: 11
j_call: TRBJ2-5
clone_size: -
cdr3_nt: TGTGCCTGGAAAATAGGGGGAGAGCAGTACTTC
cdr3_aa: CAWKIGGEQYF

d_call: TRBD2
v_call: TRBV13
cdr3_length: 15
j_call: TRBJ2-1
clone_size: -
cdr3_nt: TGTGCCGGCTCGGCTGGGAGGGTAGCCTACAATGAGCAGTTCTTC
cdr3_aa: CAGSAGRVAYNEQFF

d_call: -
v_call: TRBV2
cdr3_length: 14
j_call: TRBJ1-6
clone_size: -
cdr3_nt: TGTGCCAGCAGTGACAGGGTGATTAATTCACCCCTCCACTTT
cdr3_aa: CASSDRVINSPLHF

d_call: -
v_call: TRBV28
cdr3_length: 13
j_call: TRBJ2-5
clone_size: -
cdr3_nt: TGTGCCAGCAGTTTAACTAGTGGGGAGACCCAGTACTTC
cdr3_aa: CASSLTSGETQYF